Below are 25 T cell receptor beta chains sequenced from a single sample in a study of T-cell reconstitution after alpha-beta-depleted transplantation in children. The TCRbeta library incorporated unique molecular identifiers. One entry per CDR3 protein, called by TCRdb with MiXCR from the PCR reads. In the table there are about 310,000 distinct CDR3 sequences, 23% of which are singletons. The source material was PBMCs, mostly from graft donor cells, sampled 180 days after TCRalphabeta/CD19-depleted stem cell transplant. The origin of the receptors is a male patient younger than 18 who had a stem cell transplant for acute lymphoblastic leukemia, so the T cells may come from the graft donor.

The rearrangement uses TRBV5-1 and TRBJ1-2; 9 positions agree with TRBD1. The CDR3 has 14 amino acids. V lost 3 bases and J lost 5; bases outside the gene matches: 5. Germline V gene data show CDR1 as SGHRS and CDR2 as YFSETQ. CDR3 protein: CASSWDRAIYGYTF. The CDR3 coding sequence is TGCGCCAGCAGCTGGGACAGGGCAATTTATGGCTACACCTTC.

The chain recombines TRBV5-1 with TRBJ1-5, with TRBD1 identical over 10 bases. The V gene end was trimmed by 0 bases and the J gene end by 5 bases; junction bases not matched to a gene: 8. The CDR3 length is 17 residues. Per the germline V gene, CDR1 is SGHRS and CDR2 is YFSETQ. The CDR3 spells CASSLGGQGLTDQPQHF. The CDR3 region has the DNA TGCGCCAGCAGCTTGGGGGGACAGGGGTTAACCGATCAGCCCCAGCATTTT.

The chain carries TRBV12-3 or TRBV12-4 and TRBJ2-7; 7 bases match TRBD1. The V gene end was trimmed by 5 bases and the J gene end by 5 bases; junction bases not matched to a gene: 3. The CDR3 is 12 amino acids. DNA of the CDR3: TGTGCCAGCAGTAACAGGGGTAACGAGCAGTACTTC. Its protein product is CASSNRGNEQYF.

This clonotype was seen more than once but under ten times. The V and J genes are TRBV20-1 and TRBJ1-2, with TRBD1 as a possible D gene (5 bases). The length of the CDR3 is 13 residues. CDR1 is DFQATT and CDR2 is SNEGSKA in the germline V gene (reference sequence). With 4 bases removed from V and 4 bases from J, the gap between germline ends came to 13 bases. The DNA of the CDR3 is TGCAGTGCTAACCCCCAGGGCGGCTATGGCTACACCTTC. Translated, it gives CSANPQGGYGYTF.

This clonotype has at least ten counts. The gene calls are TRBV5-6 and TRBJ2-1; TRBD1 matches at 7 bases. This CDR3 has 15 amino acids. Germline V gene sequence: CDR1 SGHDT, CDR2 YYEEEE. J lost 4 bases, V lost 4 bases, and 8 bases had no gene match. The CDR3: CASSPTGPYYNEQFF. CDR3 bases: TGTGCCAGCAGCCCGACAGGGCCTTATTACAATGAGCAGTTCTTC.

This clonotype has more than one count but fewer than ten. The chain has TRBV20-1 and TRBJ2-1; no clear D. With 6 bases removed from V and 9 bases from J, the gap between germline ends came to 12 bases. Germline loops: CDR1 DFQATT, CDR2 SNEGSKA (reference sequence). The CDR3 consists of 11 residues. Here the CDR3 DNA reads TGCAGTGCCCTTCATTTCAGTGAGCAGTTCTTC. Its protein product is CSALHFSEQFF.

The J gene is TRBJ2-1, the V gene TRBV5-1, with 10 bases matching TRBD2. This CDR3 comprises 15 residues. The germline V gene has CDR1 SGHRS and CDR2 YFSETQ. V shed 0 bases and J 7 bases; nucleotides not matched to a gene: 4. The CDR3 region has the DNA TGCGCCAGCAGCTTGGTTCCTAGCGGGAGAAATGAGCAGTTCTTC. Translating it yields CASSLVPSGRNEQFF.

V and J are TRBV5-1 and TRBJ1-4; a possible D gene is TRBD1 (6 bases). V was trimmed by 4 bases and J by 6 bases, leaving 16 bases between them. This CDR3 comprises 15 residues. CDR1 is SGHRS and CDR2 is YFSETQ in the germline V gene. In DNA, the CDR3 is TGCGCCAGCAGCCTACGAAGGGGGGATTATGAAAAACTGTTTTTT. Its protein product is CASSLRRGDYEKLFF. Combining the CDR3 with reference TRBV5-1 and TRBJ1-4 gives the whole variable domain KAGVTQTPRYLIKTRGQQVTLSCSPISGHRSVSWYQQTPGQGLQFLFEYFSETQRNKGNFPGRFSGRQFSNSRSEMNVSTLELGDSALYLCASSLRRGDYEKLFFGSGTQLSVL.

The chain recombines TRBV9 with TRBJ1-2; 7 bases fit TRBD1. The ends lost 3 bases at V and 0 bases at J; junction bases unmatched: 5. This CDR3 has 15 amino acids. Germline V gives CDR1 SGDLS, CDR2 YYNGEE. CDR3 in DNA: TGTGCCAGCAGCGGTCTCAGGGGGACTAACTATGGCTACACCTTC. It yields the protein CASSGLRGTNYGYTF.

This clonotype was recorded a few times. This chain joins TRBV9 and TRBJ2-7; 15 bases are shared with TRBD2. Germline values: CDR1 SGDLS, CDR2 YYNGEE. With 4 bases clipped from V and 7 bases from J, the junction kept 6 bases outside the gene matches. The CDR3 covers 15 residues. The CDR3 DNA is TGTGCCAGCAGCTCCCGGACTAGCGGGAGGGAGGAGCAGTACTTC. Translating it yields CASSSRTSGREEQYF. Filled out from reference TRBV9 and TRBJ2-7, the complete variable domain reads DSGVTQTPKHLITATGQRVTLRCSPRSGDLSVYWYQQSLDQGLQFLIQYYNGEERAKGNILERFSAQQFPDLHSELNLSSLELGDSALYFCASSSRTSGREEQYFGPGTRLTVT.

This chain connects TRBV5-5 to TRBJ2-2; tentatively, D is TRBD2 (5 bases). Trimming cost V 1 base and J 1 base, with 8 bases left between them. Germline assignment: CDR1 SGHKS and CDR2 YYEKEE (reference sequence). The CDR3 is 15 residues long. CDR3 loop: CASSLFEGNTGELFF. CDR3 sequence (DNA): TGTGCCAGCAGCTTGTTTGAGGGGAACACCGGGGAGCTGTTTTTT.

The table lists this clonotype with a few counts. This chain links TRBV4-1 with TRBJ2-7; D is undetermined. Germline loops: CDR1 MGHRA, CDR2 YSYEKL. The V and J ends lost 4 bases and 4 bases respectively, with 17 bases between them. The CDR3 runs 15 residues. The CDR3 here is CASSLLEAGRYEQYF. DNA for the CDR3: TGCGCCAGCAGCCTTTTAGAGGCAGGAAGGTACGAGCAGTACTTC.

This chain links TRBV3-1 with TRBJ2-2; D is uncertain. This CDR3 has 15 residues. Germline V gives CDR1 LGHDT, CDR2 YNNKEL (reference sequence). The ends were cut back, 1 base at V and 2 bases at J, with 8 bases in the middle. The CDR3 bases are TGTGCCAGCAGCCAAGGGGGTAGAAACACCGGGGAGCTGTTTTTT. Protein sequence: CASSQGGRNTGELFF.

This chain connects TRBV28 to TRBJ1-2; D unclear. The CDR3 length is 15 residues. V was shortened by 5 bases and J by 4 bases, with 17 bases between the two germline ends. CDR1 and CDR2 from the germline V gene are MDHEN and SYDVKM. The CDR3 DNA sequence: TGTGCCAGCAGTGAAGGGTTCCTGGCCTCCTATGGCTACACCTTC. It translates to CASSEGFLASYGYTF.

In this sample, this clonotype turned up a few times. This chain links TRBV28 with TRBJ2-6, with D unresolved. Trimming stripped 6 bases from V and 4 bases from J, with 13 bases between. The CDR3 spans 15 residues. Germline V gene lookup returns CDR1 MDHEN and CDR2 SYDVKM. CDR3 sequence (DNA): TGTGCCAGCAGCCAAGGACGGTGGGGGGCCAACGTCCTGACTTTC. Translating gives CASSQGRWGANVLTF.

This clonotype was recorded a few times. The V gene is TRBV6-1, the J gene TRBJ2-4; D possibly uses TRBD1 or TRBD2 (6 bases each). The CDR3 has 14 amino acids. Germline CDR1 and CDR2: MNHNS and SASEGT. V lost 6 bases and J 7 bases, leaving 16 bases between the germline ends. The CDR3 sequence: CASSRAWGANIQYF. As DNA, the CDR3 is TGTGCCAGCAGCCGGGCTTGGGGGGCTAACATTCAGTACTTC.

V and J are TRBV9 and TRBJ2-5; 15 bases align to TRBD2. The V gene's germline CDR1 is SGDLS and CDR2 YYNGEE. The CDR3 totals 21 residues. J lost 5 bases, V lost 0 bases, and 17 bases had no gene match. The CDR3 sequence: CASSVGGHPLGTSGRRETQYF. In DNA form, the CDR3 reads TGTGCCAGCAGCGTAGGAGGGCACCCCTTGGGGACTAGCGGGAGGAGGGAGACCCAGTACTTC.

This chain links TRBV28 with TRBJ1-1; D gene ambiguous. Germline V gene lookup returns CDR1 MDHEN and CDR2 SYDVKM. Trimming took off 1 base at V and 6 bases at J, with 6 bases between the two ends. This CDR3 spans 12 amino acids. The CDR3 protein is CASSLYLAEAFF. The CDR3 region has the DNA TGTGCCAGCAGTTTATACCTGGCTGAAGCTTTCTTT.

In this sample, this clonotype turned up a few times. The CDR3 bases are TGTGCCACCGCCGCTACCGGGGTCACTAATGAAAAACTGTTTTTT. Its translation: CATAATGVTNEKLFF. The chain recombines TRBV6-1 with TRBJ1-4; D gene uncertain. Germline V gene data show CDR1 as MNHNS and CDR2 as SASEGT. Trimming stripped 10 bases from V and 2 bases from J, with 17 bases between. The CDR3 extends over 15 amino acids.

This clonotype was counted a few times. The chain carries TRBV29-1 and TRBJ2-2, with D tentatively TRBD1 (6 bases). Germline assignment: CDR1 SQVTM and CDR2 ANQGSEA. The CDR3 is 12 amino acids. V lost 4 bases, J lost 7 bases, and 10 bases lay in between. CDR3 in amino acids: CSVVTGIGELFF. CDR3 coding DNA: TGCAGCGTTGTCACAGGGATCGGGGAGCTGTTTTTT.

This clonotype came up a few times. CDR3: CASSRQGKGRANYGYTF. The CDR3, as DNA: TGTGCCAGCAGTAGACAGGGAAAGGGGCGGGCTAACTATGGCTACACCTTC. V and J are TRBV12-3 or TRBV12-4 and TRBJ1-2; 7 bases match TRBD1. V trimming: 5 bases; J trimming: 0 bases; junction bases outside the gene matches: 12. The CDR3 length is 17 residues.

This clonotype was seen a few times. The CDR3 is CSARDGGGFGYGYTF. The CDR3 DNA sequence: TGCAGTGCTAGAGATGGGGGGGGCTTTGGCTATGGCTACACCTTC. The chain links TRBV20-1 to TRBJ1-2; D possibly corresponds to TRBD1 (6 bases). The germline V gene has CDR1 DFQATT and CDR2 SNEGSKA (reference sequence). Trimming shortened V by 0 bases and J by 4 bases, and 15 bases separated the two germline ends. The length of the CDR3 is 15 residues.

This clonotype was observed a few times. The V and J genes are TRBV7-9 and TRBJ1-2, with a tentative D call TRBD1 (5 bases). This CDR3 comprises 14 residues. Germline CDR1 and CDR2: SEHNR and FQNEAQ (reference sequence). V gave up 2 bases and J gave up 4 bases, with 11 bases separating them. CDR3 residues: CASSLIGAGYGYTF. CDR3 DNA sequence: TGTGCCAGCAGCTTAATAGGGGCGGGCTATGGCTACACCTTC.

This clonotype came up a few times. V and J are TRBV7-3 and TRBJ2-7; 9 nucleotides agree with TRBD2. The CDR3 is made up of 15 amino acids. CDR1 SGHTA and CDR2 FQGTGA come from the germline V gene. V lost 2 bases and J lost 6; bases outside the gene matches: 8. The CDR3 DNA sequence: TGTGCCAGCAGCTTAGCGGGAGGGCTCTCGGGCGAGCAGTACTTC. Translated: CASSLAGGLSGEQYF.

The rearrangement links TRBV7-6 to TRBJ2-7; 7 bases are a match to TRBD2. Germline V lookup: CDR1 SGHVS, CDR2 FNYEAQ. V dropped 1 base and J dropped 3; count of bases not matched to a gene: 3. The CDR3 is 14 residues long. This CDR3 reads CASSLGAGVYEQYF. CDR3 DNA sequence: TGTGCCAGCAGCTTAGGGGCGGGGGTCTACGAGCAGTACTTC.